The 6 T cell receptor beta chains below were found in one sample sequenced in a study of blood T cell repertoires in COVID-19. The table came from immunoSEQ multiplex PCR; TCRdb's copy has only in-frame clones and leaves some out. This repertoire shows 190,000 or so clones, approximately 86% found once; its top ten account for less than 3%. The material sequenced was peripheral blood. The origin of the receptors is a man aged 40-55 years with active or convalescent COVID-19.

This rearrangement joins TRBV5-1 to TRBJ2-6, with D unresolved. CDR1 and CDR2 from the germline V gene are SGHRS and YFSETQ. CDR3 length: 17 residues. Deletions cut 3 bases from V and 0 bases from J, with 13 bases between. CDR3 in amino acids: CASSWSGYLSGANVLTF. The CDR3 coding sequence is TGCGCCAGCAGCTGGTCCGGGTACCTCTCTGGGGCCAACGTCCTGACTTTC.

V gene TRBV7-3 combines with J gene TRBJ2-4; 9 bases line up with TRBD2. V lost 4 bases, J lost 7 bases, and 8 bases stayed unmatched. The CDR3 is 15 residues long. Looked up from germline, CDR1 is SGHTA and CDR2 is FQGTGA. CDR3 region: CASSWKAGGSNIQYF. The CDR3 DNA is TGTGCCAGCAGCTGGAAAGCGGGGGGTAGTAACATTCAGTACTTC. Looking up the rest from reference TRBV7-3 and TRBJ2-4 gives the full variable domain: GAGVSQTPSNKVTEKGKYVELRCDPISGHTALYWYRQSLGQGPEFLIYFQGTGAADDSGLPNDRFFAVRPEGSVSTLKIQRTERGDSAVYLCASSWKAGGSNIQYFGAGTRLSVL.

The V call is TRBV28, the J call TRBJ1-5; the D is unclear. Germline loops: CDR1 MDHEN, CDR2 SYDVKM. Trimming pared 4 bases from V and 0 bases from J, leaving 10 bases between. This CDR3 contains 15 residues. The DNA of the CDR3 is TGTGCCAGCAGTTATAGGAGGGTTAGCAATCAGCCCCAGCATTTT. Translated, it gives CASSYRRVSNQPQHF.

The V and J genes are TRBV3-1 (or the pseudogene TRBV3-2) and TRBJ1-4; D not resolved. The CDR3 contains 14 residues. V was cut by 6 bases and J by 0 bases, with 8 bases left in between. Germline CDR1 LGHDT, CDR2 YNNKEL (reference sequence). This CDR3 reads CASRDGATNEKLFF. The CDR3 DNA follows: TGTGCCAGCAGGGACGGGGCAACTAATGAAAAACTGTTTTTT.

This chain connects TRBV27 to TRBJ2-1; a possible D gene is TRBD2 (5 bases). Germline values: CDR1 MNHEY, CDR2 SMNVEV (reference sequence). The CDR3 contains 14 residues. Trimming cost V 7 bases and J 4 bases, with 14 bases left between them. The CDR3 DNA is TGTGCCAGCACGGGTGGAGGTTCGTACAATGAGCAGTTCTTC. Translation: CASTGGGSYNEQFF.

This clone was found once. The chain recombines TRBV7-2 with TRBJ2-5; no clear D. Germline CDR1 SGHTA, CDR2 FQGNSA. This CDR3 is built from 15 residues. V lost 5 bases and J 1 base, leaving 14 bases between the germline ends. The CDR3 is CASSLGRFFQETQYF. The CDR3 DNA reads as TGTGCCAGCAGCCTGGGCCGATTCTTCCAAGAGACCCAGTACTTC.